This T cell receptor beta chain was identified during a study of T-cell reconstitution after alpha-beta-depleted transplantation in children. This clonotype has more than one count but fewer than ten. Preparation of the TCRbeta library used unique molecular identifiers. One entry per CDR3 protein results from TCRdb running MiXCR on the PCR reads. The sample contains 150,000 to 250,000 distinct CDR3 sequences, roughly 14% of which appear only once. This CDR3 is 15 amino acids long. Germline CDR1 is SGHRS and CDR2 is YFSETQ. Trimming took 5 bases from V and 5 from J; bases not matched to a gene: 6. The chain recombines TRBV5-1 with TRBJ2-3; 12 bases line up with TRBD2. The receptor was isolated from a human donor who donated a stem cell graft to a child with acute lymphoblastic leukemia. Sequencing was performed on PBMCs from the stem cell graft donor, taken from the stem cell graft. In DNA, the CDR3 is TGCGCCAGCAGACGGACTAGCGGGACCCAAGATACGCAGTATTTT. Amino acid sequence: CASRRTSGTQDTQYF.